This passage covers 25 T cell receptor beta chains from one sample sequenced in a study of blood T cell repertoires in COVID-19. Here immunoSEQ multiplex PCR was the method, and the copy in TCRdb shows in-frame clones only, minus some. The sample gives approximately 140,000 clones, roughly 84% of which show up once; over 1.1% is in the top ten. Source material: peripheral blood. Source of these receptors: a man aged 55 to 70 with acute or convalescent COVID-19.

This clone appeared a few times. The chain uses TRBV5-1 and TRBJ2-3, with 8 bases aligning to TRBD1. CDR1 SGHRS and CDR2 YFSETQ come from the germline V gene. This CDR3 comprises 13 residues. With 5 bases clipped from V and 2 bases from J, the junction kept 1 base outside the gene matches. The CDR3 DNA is TGCGCCAGCAGGGGACAGGTCACAGATACGCAGTATTTT. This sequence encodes CASRGQVTDTQYF. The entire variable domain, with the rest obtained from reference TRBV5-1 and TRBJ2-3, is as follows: KAGVTQTPRYLIKTRGQQVTLSCSPISGHRSVSWYQQTPGQGLQFLFEYFSETQRNKGNFPGRFSGRQFSNSRSEMNVSTLELGDSALYLCASRGQVTDTQYFGPGTRLTVL.

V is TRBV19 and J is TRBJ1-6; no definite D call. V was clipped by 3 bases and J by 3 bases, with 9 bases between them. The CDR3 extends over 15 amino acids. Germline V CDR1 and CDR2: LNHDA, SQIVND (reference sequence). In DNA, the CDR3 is TGTGCCAGTAGTATCTACGGGGACTATAATTCACCCCTCCACTTT. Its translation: CASSIYGDYNSPLHF.

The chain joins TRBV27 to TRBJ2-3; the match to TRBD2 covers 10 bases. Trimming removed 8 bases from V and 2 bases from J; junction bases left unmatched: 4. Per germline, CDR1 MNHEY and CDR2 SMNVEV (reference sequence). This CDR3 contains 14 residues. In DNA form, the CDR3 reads TGTGCCAGCGTAGCGGGAGGAGCCACAGATACGCAGTATTTT. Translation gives CASVAGGATDTQYF.

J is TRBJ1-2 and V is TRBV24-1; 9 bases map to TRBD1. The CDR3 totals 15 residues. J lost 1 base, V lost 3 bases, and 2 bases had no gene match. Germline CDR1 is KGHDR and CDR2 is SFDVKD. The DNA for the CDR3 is TGTGCCACCAGTGATGCGGACAGGGGTAACTATGGCTACACCTTC. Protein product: CATSDADRGNYGYTF.

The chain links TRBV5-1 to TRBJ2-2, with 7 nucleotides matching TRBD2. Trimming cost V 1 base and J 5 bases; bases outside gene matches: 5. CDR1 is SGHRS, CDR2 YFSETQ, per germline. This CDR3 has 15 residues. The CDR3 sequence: CASSLKASGTGELFF. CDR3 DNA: TGCGCCAGCAGCTTGAAGGCTAGCGGAACCGGGGAGCTGTTTTTT.

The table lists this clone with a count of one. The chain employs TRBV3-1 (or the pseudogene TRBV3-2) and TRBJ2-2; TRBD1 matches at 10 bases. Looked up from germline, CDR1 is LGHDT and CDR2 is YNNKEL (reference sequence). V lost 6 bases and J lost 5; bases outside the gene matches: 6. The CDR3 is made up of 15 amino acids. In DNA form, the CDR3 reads TGTGCCAGCAGTTTCACGGGACAGGGGACCGGGGAGCTGTTTTTT. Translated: CASSFTGQGTGELFF.

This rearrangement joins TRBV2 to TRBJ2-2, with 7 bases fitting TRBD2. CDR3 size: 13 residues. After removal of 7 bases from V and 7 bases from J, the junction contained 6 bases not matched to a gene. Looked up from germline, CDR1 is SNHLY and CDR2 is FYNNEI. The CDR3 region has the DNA TGTGCCAGCATGGCGGGAGAAATCGGGGAGCTGTTTTTT. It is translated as CASMAGEIGELFF.

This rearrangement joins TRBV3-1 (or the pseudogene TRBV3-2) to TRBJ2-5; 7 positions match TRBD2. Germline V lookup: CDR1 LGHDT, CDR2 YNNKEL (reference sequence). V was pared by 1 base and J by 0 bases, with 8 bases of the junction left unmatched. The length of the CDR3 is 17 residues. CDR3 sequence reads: CASSQVEAGRYQETQYF. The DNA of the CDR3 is TGTGCCAGCAGCCAAGTGGAAGCGGGGAGGTACCAAGAGACCCAGTACTTC.

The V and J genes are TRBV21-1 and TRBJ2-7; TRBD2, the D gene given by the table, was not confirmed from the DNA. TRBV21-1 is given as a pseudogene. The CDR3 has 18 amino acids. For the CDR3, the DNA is TGTGCCAGCAGCAAAGAGTTTACACTAGCGGGAGGGCCGGGGGAGCAGTACTTC. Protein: CASSKEFTLAGGPGEQYF.

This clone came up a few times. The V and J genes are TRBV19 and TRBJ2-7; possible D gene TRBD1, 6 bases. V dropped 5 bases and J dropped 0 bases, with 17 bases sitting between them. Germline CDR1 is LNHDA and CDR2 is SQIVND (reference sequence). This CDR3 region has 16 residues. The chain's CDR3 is CASSLRTGHSSYEQYF. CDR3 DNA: TGTGCCAGTAGTCTTCGAACGGGACACAGCTCCTACGAGCAGTACTTC. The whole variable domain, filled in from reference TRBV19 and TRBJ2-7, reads DGGITQSPKYLFRKEGQNVTLSCEQNLNHDAMYWYRQDPGQGLRLIYYSQIVNDFQKGDIAEGYSVSREKKESFPLTVTSAQKNPTAFYLCASSLRTGHSSYEQYFGPGTRLTVT.

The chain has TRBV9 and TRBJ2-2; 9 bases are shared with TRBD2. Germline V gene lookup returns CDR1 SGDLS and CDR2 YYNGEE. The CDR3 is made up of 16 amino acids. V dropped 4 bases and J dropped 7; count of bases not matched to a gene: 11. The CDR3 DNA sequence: TGTGCCAGCAGCCCGACGGCTAGCGGGGCGGTCGGGGAGCTGTTTTTT. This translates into CASSPTASGAVGELFF. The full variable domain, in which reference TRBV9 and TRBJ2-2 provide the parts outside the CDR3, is DSGVTQTPKHLITATGQRVTLRCSPRSGDLSVYWYQQSLDQGLQFLIQYYNGEERAKGNILERFSAQQFPDLHSELNLSSLELGDSALYFCASSPTASGAVGELFFGEGSRLTVL.

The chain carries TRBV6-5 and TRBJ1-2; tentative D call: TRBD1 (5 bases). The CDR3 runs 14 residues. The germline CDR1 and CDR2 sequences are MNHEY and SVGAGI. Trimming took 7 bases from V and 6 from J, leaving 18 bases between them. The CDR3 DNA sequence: TGTGCCAGCACCAGGGTCTGGGGCCAGGATGGCTACACCTTC. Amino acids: CASTRVWGQDGYTF.

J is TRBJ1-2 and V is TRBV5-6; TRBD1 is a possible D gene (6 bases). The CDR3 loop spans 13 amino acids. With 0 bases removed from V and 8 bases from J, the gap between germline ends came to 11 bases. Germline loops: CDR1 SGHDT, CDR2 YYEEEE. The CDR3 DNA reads TGTGCCAGCAGCTTGGTGGCGGGGGGCGGCTACACCTTC. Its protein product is CASSLVAGGGYTF.

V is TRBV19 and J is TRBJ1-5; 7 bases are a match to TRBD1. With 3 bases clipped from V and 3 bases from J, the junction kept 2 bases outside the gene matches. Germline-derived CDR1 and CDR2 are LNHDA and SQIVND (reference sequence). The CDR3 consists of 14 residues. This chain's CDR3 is CASSMTGSNQPQHF. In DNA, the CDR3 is TGTGCCAGTAGTATGACAGGGTCCAATCAGCCCCAGCATTTT.

This chain's CDR3 is CASRRSNEQFF. CDR3 DNA sequence: TGTGCCAGCCGAAGGAGCAATGAGCAGTTCTTC. This chain joins TRBV27 and TRBJ2-1; no clear D. V lost 8 bases, J lost 6 bases, and 8 bases lay in between. The germline gives CDR1 MNHEY, CDR2 SMNVEV (reference sequence). The CDR3 runs to 11 residues.

Here the CDR3 DNA reads TGCGCCAGCAGCCAAGAGGGGGACAGGGCGGTTCGGGGCTACACCTTC. Translation gives CASSQEGDRAVRGYTF. The V call is TRBV4-1, the J call TRBJ1-2; 9 bases agree with TRBD1. This CDR3 comprises 16 residues. Germline V lookup: CDR1 MGHRA, CDR2 YSYEKL. Unmatched junction bases numbered 10, after V lost 0 bases and J lost 8 bases.

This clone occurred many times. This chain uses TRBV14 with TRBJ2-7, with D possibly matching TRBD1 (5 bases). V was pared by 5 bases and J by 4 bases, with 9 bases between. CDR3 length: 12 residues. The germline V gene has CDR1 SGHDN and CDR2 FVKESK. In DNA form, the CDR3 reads TGTGCCAGCAGCGGACACCTATACGAGCAGTACTTC. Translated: CASSGHLYEQYF.

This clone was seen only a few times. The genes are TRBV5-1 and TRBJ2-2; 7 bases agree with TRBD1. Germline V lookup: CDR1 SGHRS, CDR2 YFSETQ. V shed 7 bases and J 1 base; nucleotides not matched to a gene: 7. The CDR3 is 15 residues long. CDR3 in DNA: TGCGCCAGCGGCACCGGGACAGAGAACACCGGGGAGCTGTTTTTT. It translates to CASGTGTENTGELFF.

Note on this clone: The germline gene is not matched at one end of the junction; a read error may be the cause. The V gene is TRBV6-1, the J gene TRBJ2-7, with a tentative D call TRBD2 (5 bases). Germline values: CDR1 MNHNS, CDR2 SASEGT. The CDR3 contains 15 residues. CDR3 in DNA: TGTGCCAGCATTGAAGGACTGCTCCTAAATTACGAGCAGTACTTC. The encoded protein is CASIEGLLLNYEQYF.

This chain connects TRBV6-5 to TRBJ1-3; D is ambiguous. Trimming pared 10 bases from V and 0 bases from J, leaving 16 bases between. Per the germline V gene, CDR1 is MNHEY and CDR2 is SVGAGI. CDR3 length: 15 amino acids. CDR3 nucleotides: TGTGCCACCAAAAGACAAGGTCGCTCTGGAAACACCATATATTTT. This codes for CATKRQGRSGNTIYF.

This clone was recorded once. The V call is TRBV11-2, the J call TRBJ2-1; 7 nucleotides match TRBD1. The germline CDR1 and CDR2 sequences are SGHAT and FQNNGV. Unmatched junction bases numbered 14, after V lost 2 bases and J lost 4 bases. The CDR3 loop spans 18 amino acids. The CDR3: CASSLFLLTGSLYNEQFF. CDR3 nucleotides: TGTGCCAGCAGCTTATTCCTTTTGACAGGGTCGCTTTACAATGAGCAGTTCTTC.

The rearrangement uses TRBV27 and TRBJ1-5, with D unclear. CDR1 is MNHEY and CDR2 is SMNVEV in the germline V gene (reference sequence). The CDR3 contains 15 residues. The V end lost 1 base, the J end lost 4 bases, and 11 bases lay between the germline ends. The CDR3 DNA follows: TGTGCCAGCAGTTTATACCACAGCGGGAATCAGCCCCAGCATTTT. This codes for CASSLYHSGNQPQHF.

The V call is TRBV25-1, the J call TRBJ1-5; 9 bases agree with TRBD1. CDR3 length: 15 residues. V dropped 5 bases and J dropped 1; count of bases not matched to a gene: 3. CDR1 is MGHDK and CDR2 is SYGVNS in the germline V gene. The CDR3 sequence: CASSLGTGSNQPQHF. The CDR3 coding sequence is TGTGCCAGCAGTTTAGGGACAGGGAGCAATCAGCCCCAGCATTTT.

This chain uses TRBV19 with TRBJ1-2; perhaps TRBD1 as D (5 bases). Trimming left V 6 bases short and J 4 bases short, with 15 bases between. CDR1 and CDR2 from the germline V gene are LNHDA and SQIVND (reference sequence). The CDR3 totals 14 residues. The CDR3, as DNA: TGTGCCAGTAGCCTCGACAGAACGGGCTATGGCTACACCTTC. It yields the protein CASSLDRTGYGYTF.

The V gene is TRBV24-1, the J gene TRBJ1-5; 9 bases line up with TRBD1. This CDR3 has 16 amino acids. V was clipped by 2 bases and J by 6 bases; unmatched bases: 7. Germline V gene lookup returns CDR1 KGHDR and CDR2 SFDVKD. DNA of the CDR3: TGTGCCACCAGTGATTCTCGGACAGGGGATATTCAGCCCCAGCATTTT. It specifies CATSDSRTGDIQPQHF.